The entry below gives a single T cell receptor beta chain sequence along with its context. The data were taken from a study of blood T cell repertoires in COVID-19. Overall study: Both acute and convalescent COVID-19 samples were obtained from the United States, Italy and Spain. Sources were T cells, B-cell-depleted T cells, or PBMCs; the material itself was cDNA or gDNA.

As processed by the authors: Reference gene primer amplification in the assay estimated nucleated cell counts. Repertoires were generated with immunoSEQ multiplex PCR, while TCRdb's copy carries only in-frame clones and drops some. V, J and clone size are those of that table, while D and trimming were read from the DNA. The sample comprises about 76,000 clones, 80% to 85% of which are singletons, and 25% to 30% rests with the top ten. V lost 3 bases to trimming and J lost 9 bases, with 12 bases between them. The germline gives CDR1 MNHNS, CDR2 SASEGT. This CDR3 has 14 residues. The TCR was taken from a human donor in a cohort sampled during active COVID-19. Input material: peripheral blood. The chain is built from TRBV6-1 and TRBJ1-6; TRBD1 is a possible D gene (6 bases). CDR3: CASSDMGGRSPLHF. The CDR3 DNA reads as TGTGCCAGCAGTGATATGGGGGGGCGTTCACCCCTCCACTTT.